This T cell receptor beta chain was recovered during a study of blood T cell repertoires in COVID-19. Study background: PBMCs, B-cell-depleted T cells, or T cells were the source of the cDNA or gDNA that made up the material.

The authors' processing: Amplification with reference gene primers provided the estimates of nucleated cell counts. Clones were sequenced by immunoSEQ multiplex PCR, and TCRdb holds only the in-frame ones, with some missing. Clone size and the V and J calls come from that table; the DNA yielded D and trimming. The sample records some 460,000 clones, about 89% being singletons. Germline V CDR1 and CDR2: KGHDR, SFDVKD. V was clipped by 4 bases and J by 7 bases, with 10 bases between them. The CDR3 has 13 amino acids. This chain uses TRBV24-1 with TRBJ2-1, with a tentative D call TRBD1 (5 bases). This receptor was identified in a woman aged 30 to 39 with acute or convalescent COVID-19. The sequenced sample consisted of peripheral blood. DNA of the CDR3: TGTGCCACCAGTGAGGCCCAGGGAAATGAGCAGTTCTTC. This gives the protein CATSEAQGNEQFF.